These 25 T cell receptor beta chains originate from one sample sequenced in a study of cytomegalovirus exposure and HLA in healthy donors. PCR was performed using 60 Vbeta and 13 Jbeta primers. Only in-frame clones appear in the TCRdb table, and some are missing; sequencing was by immunoSEQ multiplex PCR. The sample has some 130,000 clones. Source material: PBMCs. The receptors were gathered from a woman aged 40 to 50 in good health and CMV-seropositive.

This chain uses TRBV6-1 with TRBJ1-2; 9 bases agree with TRBD1. Per germline, CDR1 MNHNS and CDR2 SASEGT. This CDR3 is built from 18 residues. J lost 7 bases, V lost 1 base, and 16 bases had no gene match. The CDR3 loop reads CASSEGFRTGAGLFGYTF. CDR3 DNA: TGTGCCAGCAGTGAAGGGTTCCGGACAGGGGCTGGTCTTTTTGGCTACACCTTC.

The CDR3 loop is CASSVTYEQYF. The CDR3 DNA reads TGTGCCAGCAGTGTAACCTACGAGCAGTACTTC. The chain recombines TRBV25-1 with TRBJ2-5; D gene uncertain. TRBJ2-7 explains the end of the DNA better; the J call may be wrong. Germline lookup yields CDR1 MGHDK and CDR2 SYGVNS. The CDR3 loop spans 11 amino acids.

The chain combines TRBV6-5 with TRBJ2-7; 7 bases line up with TRBD2. This CDR3 has 11 amino acids. After removal of 8 bases from V and 12 bases from J, the junction contained 10 bases not matched to a gene. Germline CDR1 is MNHEY and CDR2 is SVGAGI. DNA for the CDR3: TGTGCCAGCGGGGGGGAGGGCCATCGGTACTTC. This codes for CASGGEGHRYF.

This chain connects TRBV27 to TRBJ2-1; maybe TRBD2 (5 bases). The V and J ends lost 6 bases and 10 bases respectively, with 13 bases between them. This CDR3 spans 12 amino acids. In germline, CDR1 is MNHEY, CDR2 SMNVEV (reference sequence). The CDR3 DNA sequence: TGTGCCAGCAGCTTTACTAGGTCCGAGCAGTTCTTC. Translation gives CASSFTRSEQFF.

V usage is TRBV5-1 and J usage is TRBJ2-3; D unresolved. This CDR3 is built from 14 residues. The V and J ends lost 4 bases and 0 bases respectively, with 9 bases between them. The germline V gene has CDR1 SGHRS and CDR2 YFSETQ. CDR3 bases: TGCGCCAGCAGCCCCCTGACTAGCACAGATACGCAGTATTTT. Encoded protein: CASSPLTSTDTQYF.

This chain joins TRBV14 and TRBJ1-4, with D possibly matching TRBD1 (5 bases). CDR1 and CDR2 (germline): SGHDN, FVKESK. V was clipped by 4 bases and J by 5 bases, with 14 bases between them. There are 15 residues in the CDR3. CDR3: CASSLKGLANEKLFF. The CDR3 DNA sequence: TGTGCCAGCAGCCTCAAGGGGCTTGCAAATGAAAAACTGTTTTTT.

This sequence joins TRBV6-5 and TRBJ2-5, with D tentatively TRBD2 (6 bases). The germline gives CDR1 MNHEY, CDR2 SVGAGI. The CDR3 is 14 amino acids. V lost 6 bases and J 7 bases, leaving 18 bases between the germline ends. This CDR3 is CASRTLWGDGTQYF. The CDR3 bases are TGTGCCAGCAGGACTCTGTGGGGGGACGGGACCCAGTACTTC.

This chain links TRBV7-2 with TRBJ1-1; D is possibly TRBD1 (6 bases). This CDR3 has 14 residues. From germline, CDR1 is SGHTA and CDR2 FQGNSA. The V and J ends lost 4 bases and 11 bases respectively, with 20 bases between them. The CDR3 is CASSSARGGAWAFF. CDR3 DNA: TGTGCCAGCAGCTCCGCCCGGGGGGGCGCATGGGCTTTCTTT.

V is TRBV28 and J is TRBJ2-1, with TRBD2 matching over 12 bases. This CDR3 comprises 17 residues. Germline CDR1 reads MDHEN; CDR2 reads SYDVKM. Unmatched junction bases numbered 11, after V lost 6 bases and J lost 5 bases. CDR3 residues: CASRPGLAGGTHNEQFF. CDR3 nucleotide sequence: TGTGCCAGCAGACCGGGACTAGCGGGTGGAACTCACAATGAGCAGTTCTTC.

This chain connects TRBV29-1 to TRBJ1-1; 10 nucleotides match TRBD1. The V gene's germline CDR1 is SQVTM and CDR2 ANQGSEA. Trimming cost V 8 bases and J 3 bases; bases outside gene matches: 6. This CDR3 region has 13 residues. CDR3 residues: CSFRQGADTEAFF. Here the CDR3 DNA reads TGCAGCTTTCGACAGGGGGCAGACACTGAAGCTTTCTTT.

V is TRBV10-1 and J is TRBJ2-1; 9 bases fit TRBD1. Germline V gene data show CDR1 as WNHNN and CDR2 as SYGVQD (reference sequence). The V gene end was trimmed by 3 bases and the J gene end by 4 bases; junction bases not matched to a gene: 13. The CDR3 runs to 18 residues. CDR3 coding DNA: TGCGCCAGCAGTGAAATAAGGAGTCCGGGACAGGGATACAATGAGCAGTTCTTC. Protein product: CASSEIRSPGQGYNEQFF.

The chain has TRBV2 and TRBJ2-7; D remains unclear. This CDR3 has 12 residues. Trimming cost V 8 bases and J 2 bases, with 10 bases left between them. In germline, CDR1 is SNHLY, CDR2 FYNNEI. CDR3 in DNA: TGTGCCAGCTCCAGGAATGCCTACGAGCAGTACTTC. Amino acids: CASSRNAYEQYF.

The rearrangement uses TRBV5-4 and TRBJ1-1; D is possibly TRBD1 (6 bases). The germline V gene encodes CDR1 SGHNT and CDR2 YYREEE (reference sequence). CDR3 length equals 15 residues. V dropped 6 bases and J dropped 2 bases, with 17 bases sitting between them. CDR3 sequence reads: CASTWGGQINTEAFF. The CDR3 DNA reads as TGTGCCAGCACCTGGGGCGGACAGATTAACACTGAAGCTTTCTTT.

The chain links TRBV9 to TRBJ1-4; 9 bases align to TRBD1. With V trimmed by 3 bases and J by 6 bases, 6 bases remained unmatched. The CDR3 extends over 15 amino acids. The germline CDR1 and CDR2 sequences are SGDLS and YYNGEE. The CDR3 DNA is TGTGCCAGCAGCGCAGCCGGGACAGGGTATGAAAAACTGTTTTTT. Translating gives CASSAAGTGYEKLFF.

Concerning this clone: Other nucleotide sequences from this sample produce the same CDR3. The CDR3 is CATSRDREETQYF. Here the CDR3 DNA reads TGTGCCACCAGTAGGGACAGGGAAGAGACCCAGTACTTC. The chain couples TRBV15 to TRBJ2-5; 9 bases map to TRBD1. The CDR3 covers 13 residues. CDR1 is LNHNV and CDR2 is YYDKDF in the germline V gene (reference sequence). The V segment lost 6 bases and the J segment 3 bases; nucleotides outside the gene matches: 2.

The rearrangement joins TRBV29-1 to TRBJ2-1, with D perhaps TRBD1 (5 bases). Germline lookup yields CDR1 SQVTM and CDR2 ANQGSEA. V was pared by 3 bases and J by 7 bases, with 10 bases between. CDR3 length: 12 residues. CDR3 amino acids: CSVDRRVNEQFF. CDR3 in DNA: TGCAGCGTTGACCGCAGGGTGAATGAGCAGTTCTTC.

J is TRBJ2-7 and V is TRBV10-1, with 8 bases that match TRBD2. V shed 6 bases and J 6 bases; nucleotides not matched to a gene: 10. The CDR3 is 14 residues long. Germline V gene data show CDR1 as WNHNN and CDR2 as SYGVQD (reference sequence). The CDR3 coding sequence is TGCGCCAGCAGCGGGGGGGATCGGGGCAGCGAGCAGTACTTC. Translating gives CASSGGDRGSEQYF.

The chain carries TRBV19 and TRBJ2-1; 10 nucleotides match TRBD2. The length of the CDR3 is 20 residues. With V trimmed by 4 bases and J by 10 bases, 25 bases remained unmatched. Germline CDR1 and CDR2: LNHDA and SQIVND (reference sequence). CDR3: CASSTLARRGRLAGAGEQFF. CDR3 DNA: TGTGCCAGTAGTACCCTCGCCCGCCGGGGACGACTAGCGGGTGCGGGCGAGCAGTTCTTC.

The chain has TRBV6-6 and TRBJ1-1; D is perhaps TRBD1 (6 bases). This CDR3 has 14 amino acids. V lost 6 bases and J lost 1, with 12 bases in between. CDR1 is MNHNY and CDR2 is SVGAGI in the germline V gene (reference sequence). The CDR3 coding sequence is TGTGCCAGCAGGCCCGGGGGGCGGAACACTGAAGCTTTCTTT. It encodes CASRPGGRNTEAFF.

The chain links TRBV10-2 to TRBJ2-7, with D maybe TRBD1 (6 bases). The CDR3 covers 12 residues. V gave up 7 bases and J gave up 2 bases, with 9 bases separating them. Germline values: CDR1 WSHSY, CDR2 SAAADI. CDR3 protein: CASKQGPYEQYF. In DNA form, the CDR3 reads TGCGCCAGCAAACAGGGACCCTACGAGCAGTACTTC.

The chain combines TRBV4-1 with TRBJ2-7, with 10 bases identical to TRBD2. J lost 0 bases, V lost 0 bases, and 2 bases had no gene match. CDR1 MGHRA and CDR2 YSYEKL come from the germline V gene. This CDR3 region has 16 residues. Here the CDR3 DNA reads TGCGCCAGCAGCCAAGAAGCTAGCGGGAGCTCCTACGAGCAGTACTTC. Its translation: CASSQEASGSSYEQYF.

V and J are TRBV7-2 and TRBJ2-1, with TRBD2 matching over 8 bases. With V trimmed by 1 base and J by 9 bases, 5 bases remained unmatched. This CDR3 is built from 14 residues. Germline CDR1 is SGHTA and CDR2 is FQGNSA. CDR3 region: CASSLGAGDGEQFF. In nucleotides, the CDR3 is TGTGCCAGCAGCTTAGGAGCGGGAGACGGTGAGCAGTTCTTC. The variable domain in full, with the rest retrieved from reference TRBV7-2 and TRBJ2-1, is GAGVSQSPSNKVTEKGKDVELRCDPISGHTALYWYRQSLGQGLEFLIYFQGNSAPDKSGLPSDRFSAERTGGSVSTLTIQRTQQEDSAVYLCASSLGAGDGEQFFGPGTRLTVL.

The genes are TRBV7-9 and TRBJ2-7; TRBD2 might be the D (6 bases). CDR1 and CDR2 (germline): SEHNR, FQNEAQ (reference sequence). The CDR3 is made up of 15 amino acids. The germline V and J ends were trimmed by 1 base and 0 bases, with 10 bases remaining between them. Here the CDR3 reads CASSLEASASYEQYF. CDR3 nucleotides: TGTGCCAGCAGCTTAGAGGCTAGCGCCTCCTACGAGCAGTACTTC.

V and J are TRBV7-3 and TRBJ1-5; D possibly corresponds to TRBD1 (6 bases). Germline V gene data show CDR1 as SGHTA and CDR2 as FQGTGA. The V end was cut by 8 bases, the J end by 3 bases, with 20 bases between. This CDR3 comprises 16 residues. As DNA, the CDR3 is TGTGCCAGCGACATAAAGGGGGTGGGCGACAATCAGCCCCAGCATTTT. This sequence encodes CASDIKGVGDNQPQHF.

This chain connects TRBV28 to TRBJ1-2, with D perhaps matching TRBD1 (6 bases). The V gene lost 3 bases and the J gene lost 8 bases, with 13 bases spanning the gap. There are 13 residues in the CDR3. Per germline, CDR1 MDHEN and CDR2 SYDVKM. CDR3 sequence reads: CASSFGTTGGYTF. In nucleotides, the CDR3 is TGTGCCAGCAGTTTCGGGACAACAGGAGGCTACACCTTC.